A selection of T cell receptor beta chains follows, all from one sample in a study of PD-L1 blockade in urothelial cancer. Clones were read by immunoSEQ multiplex PCR, and TCRdb kept only the in-frame ones, dropping some. The sample contains approximately 100,000 clones, over 75% of which appear only once. The sample here was PBMCs, taken around atezolizumab (anti-PD-L1) treatment. The origin of the receptors is a man over 45 with urothelial cancer. CDR3s include the opening cysteine and the closing phenylalanine or tryptophan. D genes are given only for firm matches. The size entry is marked missing in some rows and otherwise reads once, few, many or a size class.

size | J | length | V | D | CDR3 | DNA
. | TRBJ2-1 | 15 | TRBV19 | TRBD2 | CASSIRLAGPNEQFF | TGTGCCAGTAGTATCAGACTAGCGGGACCGAATGAGCAGTTCTTC
. | TRBJ2-1 | 15 | TRBV2 | TRBD1 | CASLPGQRNYNEQFF | TGTGCCAGTTTACCGGGACAGCGAAACTACAATGAGCAGTTCTTC
. | TRBJ1-1 | 17 | TRBV30 | . | CAWSSRISRGKNTEAFF | TGTGCCTGGAGTTCCCGAATTTCCAGGGGCAAGAACACTGAAGCTTTCTTT
. | TRBJ1-1 | 16 | TRBV7-9 | . | CASSLALGSENTEAFF | TGTGCCAGCAGCTTAGCGCTGGGCAGTGAGAACACTGAAGCTTTCTTT
. | TRBJ1-5 | 15 | TRBV7-2 | TRBD1 | CASSAIRDRHQPQHF | TGTGCCAGCAGCGCGATCCGGGACAGACATCAGCCCCAGCATTTT
. | TRBJ1-1 | 16 | TRBV5-1 | . | CASSPMAWGANTEAFF | TGCGCCAGCAGCCCAATGGCCTGGGGCGCGAACACTGAAGCTTTCTTT
once | TRBJ2-7 | 12 | TRBV4-2 | . | CASSQEGHEQYF | TGTGCCAGCAGCCAAGAGGGGCACGAGCAGTACTTC
. | TRBJ1-2 | 11 | TRBV20-1 | . | CSARWQDGYTF | TGCAGTGCTAGGTGGCAGGATGGCTACACCTTC
. | TRBJ1-2 | 13 | TRBV2 | . | CASRRNKEAGYTF | TGTGCCAGCAGAAGAAACAAAGAGGCTGGCTACACCTTC
once | TRBJ2-6 | 18 | TRBV11-2 | . | CASSFPTGMGSGANVLTF | TGTGCCAGCAGCTTCCCAACAGGGATGGGCTCTGGGGCCAACGTCCTGACTTTC
. | TRBJ2-1 | 15 | TRBV19 | TRBD2 | CASSASGRANNEQFF | TGTGCCAGTAGTGCTAGCGGGAGGGCTAACAATGAGCAGTTCTTC
few | TRBJ1-2 | 14 | TRBV7-3 | . | CASSAGVANYGYTF | TGTGCCAGCAGCGCCGGGGTAGCTAACTATGGCTACACCTTC
once | TRBJ1-1 | 13 | TRBV18 | . | CASSPLPDTEAFF | TGTGCCAGCTCACCACTCCCCGACACTGAAGCTTTCTTT
once | TRBJ1-3 | 13 | TRBV2 | TRBD1 | CASSDRGGNTIYF | TGTGCCAGCAGTGACAGGGGGGGAAACACCATATATTTT
once | TRBJ2-6 | 14 | TRBV11-2 | TRBD1 | CASSSHRGTDVLTF | TGTGCCAGCAGCTCACACAGGGGTACAGACGTCCTGACTTTC
. | TRBJ2-5 | 16 | TRBV7-2 | TRBD2 | CASSSITGTSYETQYF | TGTGCCAGCAGCTCGATAACCGGGACTAGCTATGAGACCCAGTACTTC
. | TRBJ2-5 | 11 | TRBV30 | . | CAWRRVFDQYF | TGTGCCTGGAGACGGGTGTTCGACCAGTACTTC
. | TRBJ2-3 | 17 | TRBV15 | TRBD1 | CATSRAGTGGLTDTQYF | TGTGCCACCAGCAGAGCGGGGACAGGAGGCCTCACAGATACGCAGTATTTT
few | TRBJ1-6 | 13 | TRBV10-3 | . | CATRRDYNSPLHF | TGTGCCACCCGACGGGACTATAATTCACCCCTCCACTTT
. | TRBJ2-5 | 15 | TRBV28 | TRBD2 | CASSLPLAGVETQYF | TGTGCCAGCAGTTTACCCCTAGCGGGAGTTGAGACCCAGTACTTC
few | TRBJ2-1 | 13 | TRBV7-8 | . | CASSFYRSHEQFF | TGTGCCAGCAGCTTCTATCGGTCACATGAGCAGTTCTTC
. | TRBJ2-1 | 14 | TRBV7-6 | TRBD2 | CASSGTGGGTEQFF | TGTGCCAGCAGCGGAACCGGGGGGGGAACCGAGCAGTTCTTC
. | TRBJ1-4 | 15 | TRBV5-1 | TRBD1 | CASSGGQGGREKLFF | TGCGCCAGCAGCGGGGGACAGGGGGGAAGAGAAAAACTGTTTTTT
. | TRBJ2-2 | 13 | TRBV11-2 | . | CASSLTIGGELFF | TGTGCCAGCAGCTTGACAATCGGCGGGGAGCTGTTTTTT
. | TRBJ2-7 | 16 | TRBV21-1 | . | CASSRLTGTSEGEQYF | TGTGCCAGCAGCAGGCTGACCGGGACTAGCGAAGGCGAGCAGTACTTC
. | TRBJ2-3 | 19 | TRBV28 | TRBD2 | CASSYPRGGLAGSTDTQYF | TGTGCCAGCAGTTACCCGCGGGGTGGACTAGCGGGAAGCACAGATACGCAGTATTTT
. | TRBJ2-5 | 14 | TRBV9 | . | CASSVGLAIETQYF | TGTGCCAGCAGCGTAGGCCTAGCGATAGAGACCCAGTACTTC
. | TRBJ1-2 | 14 | TRBV7-2 | TRBD1 | CASSPGTGKMVSTF | TGTGCCAGCAGCCCCGGGACAGGAAAGATGGTTAGCACCTTC
. | TRBJ2-7 | 12 | TRBV2 | . | CATDRSSYEQYF | TGTGCCACCGACAGATCATCCTACGAGCAGTACTTC
. | TRBJ2-7 | 14 | TRBV28 | . | CASSFGRGLYEQYF | TGTGCCAGCAGTTTCGGACGGGGGTTGTACGAGCAGTACTTC
. | TRBJ2-2 | 16 | TRBV7-2 | TRBD2 | CASSALAGGSVGELFF | TGTGCCAGCAGCGCCCTAGCGGGAGGTTCAGTCGGGGAGCTGTTTTTT
once | TRBJ2-1 | 16 | TRBV4-2 | TRBD2 | CASSPKTSGRAPEQFF | TGTGCCAGCAGCCCCAAGACTAGCGGGAGGGCCCCTGAGCAGTTCTTC
. | TRBJ2-3 | 15 | TRBV7-9 | TRBD2 | CASTGGASGTDTQYF | TGTGCCAGCACCGGGGGGGCATCGGGCACAGATACGCAGTATTTT
. | TRBJ2-1 | 16 | TRBV6-4 | TRBD1 | CASSDSEGGAYNEQFF | TGTGCCAGCAGTGACTCGGAAGGGGGCGCCTACAATGAGCAGTTCTTC
. | TRBJ1-4 | 15 | TRBV6-1 | TRBD1 | CASSPIGQVGEKLFF | TGTGCCAGCAGTCCTATAGGACAGGTCGGTGAAAAACTGTTTTTT
. | TRBJ2-5 | 14 | TRBV7-2 | . | CASSLAGAGETQYF | TGTGCCAGCAGCTTAGCGGGGGCCGGGGAGACCCAGTACTTC
. | TRBJ1-6 | 14 | TRBV27 | TRBD1 | CASSRQGAGSPLHF | TGTGCCAGCAGCCGACAGGGGGCAGGATCACCCCTCCACTTT
once | TRBJ2-2 | 13 | TRBV27 | . | CASSNRNTGELFF | TGTGCCAGCAGTAACAGGAACACCGGGGAGCTGTTTTTT
. | TRBJ2-3 | 15 | TRBV28 | . | CASSFSGLGADTQYF | TGTGCCAGCAGTTTCTCCGGGTTAGGGGCAGATACGCAGTATTTT
many | TRBJ2-4 | 18 | TRBV5-1 | TRBD2 | CASRGLADLPGAKNIQYF | TGCGCCAGCAGGGGACTAGCGGACTTACCGGGGGCCAAAAACATTCAGTACTTC
once | TRBJ2-1 | 17 | TRBV10-3 | TRBD2 | CAISESLSGRGNNEQFF | TGTGCCATCAGTGAGTCGCTTAGCGGGAGAGGGAACAATGAGCAGTTCTTC
. | TRBJ2-1 | 15 | TRBV18 | . | CASSPPASQYNEQFF | TGTGCCAGCTCACCCCCGGCTAGTCAGTACAATGAGCAGTTCTTC
. | TRBJ1-4 | 13 | TRBV30 | TRBD1 | CAWYRDRDEKLFF | TGTGCCTGGTACCGGGACAGGGATGAAAAACTGTTTTTT
. | TRBJ2-2 | 16 | TRBV18 | . | CASSPIQGLNTGELFF | TGTGCCAGCTCACCAATACAGGGATTAAACACCGGGGAGCTGTTTTTT
. | TRBJ2-7 | 15 | TRBV9 | TRBD2 | CASSAGTSGNYEQYF | TGTGCCAGCAGCGCCGGGACTAGCGGTAACTACGAGCAGTACTTC